These 2 T cell receptor beta chains came from one sample sequenced in a study of blood T cell repertoires in COVID-19. The repertoire was sequenced with immunoSEQ multiplex PCR; TCRdb's copy has only in-frame clones and lacks some. The sample lists about 90,000 clones, roughly 80% occurring once. The sample consisted of peripheral blood. Receptors were obtained from a woman aged 65 to 85 with active or convalescent COVID-19.

The chain is built from TRBV6-2 or TRBV6-3 and TRBJ2-7; possibly TRBD1 for D (6 bases). Trimming cost V 3 bases and J 2 bases, with 14 bases left between them. The CDR3 runs 15 residues. Germline assignment: CDR1 MNHEY and CDR2 SVGEGT. The CDR3 coding sequence is TGTGCCAGCAGTTATTCGGGGACAACTGCCTACGAGCAGTACTTC. Translating it yields CASSYSGTTAYEQYF.

J is TRBJ1-3 and V is TRBV9; TRBD1 matches at 7 bases. The CDR3 covers 15 residues. V was clipped by 4 bases and J by 2 bases; unmatched bases: 6. Germline V gene lookup returns CDR1 SGDLS and CDR2 YYNGEE. The CDR3 coding sequence is TGTGCCAGCAGCACCACAGGGGATGCTGGAAACACCATATATTTT. Translation gives CASSTTGDAGNTIYF.